This entry describes one T cell receptor beta chain. V was clipped by 4 bases and J by 6 bases, with 16 bases between them. CDR1 is MNHNS, CDR2 SASEGT, per germline. The CDR3 extends over 16 amino acids. Generated by immunoSEQ multiplex PCR, the TCRdb table keeps only in-frame clones and is missing some. The sample yields fewer than 200,000 clones, around 88% seen once. The data derive from a study of control samples from healthy donors and cancer patients. The source of this sequence is a woman aged 30 to 39 in good health. The sequenced sample consisted of blood. The J gene is TRBJ1-6, the V gene TRBV6-1; tentative D call: TRBD1 (5 bases). The CDR3 DNA reads TGTGCCAGCAGTGCCAGGGCGTCTTGGGGTAATTCACCCCTCCACTTT. Protein: CASSARASWGNSPLHF.